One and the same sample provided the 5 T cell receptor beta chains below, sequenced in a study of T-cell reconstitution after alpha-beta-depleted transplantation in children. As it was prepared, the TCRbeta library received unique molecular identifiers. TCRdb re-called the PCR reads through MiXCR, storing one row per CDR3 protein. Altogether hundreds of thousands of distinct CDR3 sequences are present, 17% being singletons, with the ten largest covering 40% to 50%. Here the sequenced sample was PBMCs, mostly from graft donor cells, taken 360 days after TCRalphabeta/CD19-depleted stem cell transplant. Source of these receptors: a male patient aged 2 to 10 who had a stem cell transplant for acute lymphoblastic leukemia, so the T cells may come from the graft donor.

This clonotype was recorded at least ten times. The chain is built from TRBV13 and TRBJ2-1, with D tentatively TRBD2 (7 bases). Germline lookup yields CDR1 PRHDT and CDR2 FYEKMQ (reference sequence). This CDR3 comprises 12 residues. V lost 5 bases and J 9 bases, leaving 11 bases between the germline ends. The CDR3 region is CASSRGDTEQFF. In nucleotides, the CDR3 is TGTGCCAGCAGCCGGGGGGACACTGAGCAGTTCTTC.

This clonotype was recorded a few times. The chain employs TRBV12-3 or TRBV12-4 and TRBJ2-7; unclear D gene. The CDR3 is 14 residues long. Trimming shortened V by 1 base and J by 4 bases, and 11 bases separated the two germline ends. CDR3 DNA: TGTGCCAGCAGTTTAGGCTTGGCTACGTACGAGCAGTACTTC. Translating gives CASSLGLATYEQYF.

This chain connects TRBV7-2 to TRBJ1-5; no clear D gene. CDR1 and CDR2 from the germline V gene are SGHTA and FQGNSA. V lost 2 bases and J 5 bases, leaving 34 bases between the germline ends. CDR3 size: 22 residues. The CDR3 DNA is TGTGCCAGCAGCTTATTCCGGAGTACAGAATCTACGGAATTCGGAGCCCATCAGCCCCAGCATTTT. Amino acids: CASSLFRSTESTEFGAHQPQHF.

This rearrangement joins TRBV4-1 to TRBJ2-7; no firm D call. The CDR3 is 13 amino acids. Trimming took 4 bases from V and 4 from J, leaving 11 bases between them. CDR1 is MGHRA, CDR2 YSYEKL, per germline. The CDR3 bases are TGCGCCAGCAGCCCGGAGAGCACATACGAGCAGTACTTC. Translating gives CASSPESTYEQYF.

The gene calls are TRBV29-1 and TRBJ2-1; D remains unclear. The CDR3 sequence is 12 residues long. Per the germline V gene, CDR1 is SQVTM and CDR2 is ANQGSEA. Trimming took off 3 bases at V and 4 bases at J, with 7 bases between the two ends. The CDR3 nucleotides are TGCAGCGTTGAGGCCCGTTACAATGAGCAGTTCTTC. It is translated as CSVEARYNEQFF.